These 14 T cell receptor beta chains were sequenced from one sample in a study of blood T cells in healthy people across ages. Next came a second PCR, run for roughly 7 to 12 cycles, which used a sample-barcoded 5' primer along with a J-beta primer mix. Using its own MiXCR run on the 5' RACE reads, TCRdb lists one record per CDR3 protein. The sample carries around 850,000 distinct CDR3 sequences, about 36% recorded once. Sequencing was performed on blood. The origin of the receptors is a man aged 18-30 years in good health.

This rearrangement joins TRBV12-3 or TRBV12-4 to TRBJ2-7, with 7 bases that match TRBD1. Losses at the gene ends were 5 bases for V and 4 bases for J; bases not matched to a gene: 11. CDR3 length: 15 amino acids. The CDR3 region has the DNA TGTGCCAGCAGTAAATCCCTGACAGGGCAGTACGAGCAGTACTTC. Translated: CASSKSLTGQYEQYF.

The chain is built from TRBV21-1 and TRBJ2-7; the listed D gene, TRBD2, was not tested against the DNA. TRBV21-1 is labeled a pseudogene. CDR3 length: 15 residues. DNA for the CDR3: TGTGCCAGCAGTAGCCTCCCTTCGAGCTCCTACGAGCAGTACTTC. It is translated as CASSSLPSSSYEQYF.

The chain couples TRBV28 to TRBJ1-1; perhaps TRBD1 as D (5 bases). With 1 base removed from V and 3 bases from J, the gap between germline ends came to 6 bases. Germline V gene sequence: CDR1 MDHEN, CDR2 SYDVKM. The CDR3 consists of 13 residues. The CDR3 loop reads CASSLFRDTEAFF. For the CDR3, the DNA is TGTGCCAGCAGTTTATTCAGGGACACTGAAGCTTTCTTT. The whole variable domain, remainder taken from reference TRBV28 and TRBJ1-1, is DVKVTQSSRYLVKRTGEKVFLECVQDMDHENMFWYRQDPGLGLRLIYFSYDVKMKEKGDIPEGYSVSREKKERFSLILESASTNQTSMYLCASSLFRDTEAFFGQGTRLTVV.

The CDR3 bases are TGCAGTGCTAGACCGGACAGAAAAGAGACCCAGTACTTC. This translates into CSARPDRKETQYF. V usage is TRBV20-1 and J usage is TRBJ2-5, with D maybe TRBD1 (6 bases). This CDR3 spans 13 amino acids. Germline V gives CDR1 DFQATT, CDR2 SNEGSKA (reference sequence). Trimming stripped 2 bases from V and 3 bases from J, with 10 bases between.

This clonotype appeared a few times. The chain's CDR3 is CASSQFDRTPYEQYF. DNA of the CDR3: TGCGCCAGCAGCCAATTCGACAGGACTCCCTACGAGCAGTACTTC. The J gene is TRBJ2-7, the V gene TRBV4-3; a possible D gene is TRBD1 (6 bases). Germline values: CDR1 LGHNA, CDR2 YSLEER. The ends were cut back, 2 bases at V and 2 bases at J, with 13 bases in the middle. The CDR3 sequence is 15 residues long.

This clonotype has at least ten counts. The CDR3 nucleotides read TGTGCCAGCAGTTCCCGCAGCTCCTACGAGCAGTACTTC. Translated: CASSSRSSYEQYF. The chain couples TRBV7-2 to TRBJ2-7; unclear D gene. V lost 6 bases and J 0 bases, leaving 9 bases between the germline ends. The CDR3 is 13 residues long. Germline CDR1 SGHTA, CDR2 FQGNSA.

This clonotype was seen ten or more times. This chain connects TRBV28 to TRBJ2-3; D ambiguous. The CDR3 is made up of 14 amino acids. CDR1 MDHEN and CDR2 SYDVKM come from the germline V gene. V lost 3 bases to trimming and J lost 0 bases, with 7 bases between them. CDR3 DNA sequence: TGTGCCAGCAGTTTGGACGGCAGCACAGATACGCAGTATTTT. The encoded protein is CASSLDGSTDTQYF.

This clonotype was seen only a few times. This sequence joins TRBV7-9 and TRBJ2-4, with D perhaps TRBD2 (6 bases). Germline V lookup: CDR1 SEHNR, CDR2 FQNEAQ (reference sequence). The CDR3 spans 17 residues. V gave up 4 bases and J gave up 8 bases, with 24 bases separating them. The CDR3 coding sequence is TGTGCCAGCAGCTCACCATCGACTAGGAGGATAGCGGACATTCAGTACTTC. Its translation: CASSSPSTRRIADIQYF. The full variable domain, its missing parts supplied by reference TRBV7-9 and TRBJ2-4, is DTGVSQNPRHKITKRGQNVTFRCDPISEHNRLYWYRQTLGQGPEFLTYFQNEAQLEKSRLLSDRFSAERPKGSFSTLEIQRTEQGDSAMYLCASSSPSTRRIADIQYFGAGTRLSVL.

The gene calls are TRBV7-2 and TRBJ1-6, with 7 positions matching TRBD1. The V gene end was trimmed by 1 base and the J gene end by 7 bases; junction bases not matched to a gene: 7. The CDR3 has 16 residues. Looked up from germline, CDR1 is SGHTA and CDR2 is FQGNSA. The CDR3 here is CASSLEVQGWNSPLHF. The CDR3 DNA is TGTGCCAGCAGCTTAGAGGTACAGGGGTGGAATTCACCCCTCCACTTT.

On this clonotype itself: A much larger clone differs from this one at a single base, so this may be a read error. CDR3 in amino acids: CASSATGTGGTDTQYF. The CDR3 DNA follows: TGTGCCAGCAGCGCCACCGGGACAGGGGGCACAGATACGCAGTATTTT. The V and J genes are TRBV7-2 and TRBJ2-3, with TRBD1 matching over 10 bases. The V segment lost 5 bases and the J segment 1 base; nucleotides outside the gene matches: 6. Germline V CDR1 and CDR2: SGHTA, FQGNSA. The CDR3 is 16 amino acids.

V gene TRBV28 combines with J gene TRBJ2-2, with 7 bases that match TRBD1. This CDR3 comprises 15 residues. The V segment lost 6 bases and the J segment 3 bases; nucleotides outside the gene matches: 7. The V gene's germline CDR1 is MDHEN and CDR2 SYDVKM. The CDR3 spells CASSVNRGHTGELFF. The CDR3 DNA follows: TGTGCCAGCAGCGTAAACAGGGGACACACCGGGGAGCTGTTTTTT.

The gene calls are TRBV12-3 or TRBV12-4 and TRBJ2-5, with 8 bases matching TRBD2. The last part of the DNA fits TRBJ2-7 better; the J call may be wrong. The CDR3 runs 15 residues. The CDR3 loop is CASSPYSGDDNEQYF. For the CDR3, the DNA is TGTGCCAGCAGTCCCTATAGCGGGGACGATAACGAGCAGTACTTC.

The chain links TRBV20-1 to TRBJ1-5, with 7 bases aligning to TRBD1. CDR3 length: 12 residues. Germline V gene sequence: CDR1 DFQATT, CDR2 SNEGSKA (reference sequence). V dropped 4 bases and J dropped 9; count of bases not matched to a gene: 6. CDR3 protein: CSATTGYRPQHF. The CDR3 nucleotides are TGCAGTGCTACGACAGGGTATCGGCCCCAGCATTTT.

This clonotype has a handful of counts. A single base separates this from a much larger clone, so it may be a read error. The chain joins TRBV6-2 or TRBV6-3 to TRBJ2-1; the D gene could be TRBD1 or TRBD2 (5 bases each). Near its end, the DNA agrees better with TRBJ2-7, so the J call may be wrong. In germline, CDR1 is MNHEY, CDR2 SVGEGT. The CDR3 has 15 residues. The CDR3 region is CASSYRGAGTNEQYF. In DNA form, the CDR3 reads TGTGCCAGCAGTTACCGAGGGGCTGGGACCAATGAGCAGTACTTC.